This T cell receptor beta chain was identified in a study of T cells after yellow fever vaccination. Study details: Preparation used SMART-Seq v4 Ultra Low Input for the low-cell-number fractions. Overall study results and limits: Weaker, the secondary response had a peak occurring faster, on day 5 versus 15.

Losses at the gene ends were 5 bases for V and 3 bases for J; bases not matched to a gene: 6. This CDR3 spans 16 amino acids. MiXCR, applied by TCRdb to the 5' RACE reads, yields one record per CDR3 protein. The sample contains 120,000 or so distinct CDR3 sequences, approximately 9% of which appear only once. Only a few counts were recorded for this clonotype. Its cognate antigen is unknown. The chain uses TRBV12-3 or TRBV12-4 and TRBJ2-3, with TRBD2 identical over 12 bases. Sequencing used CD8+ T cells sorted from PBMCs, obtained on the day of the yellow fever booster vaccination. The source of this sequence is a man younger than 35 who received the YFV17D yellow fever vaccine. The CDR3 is CASSPMTSGGTDTQYF. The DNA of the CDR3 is TGTGCCAGCAGTCCCATGACTAGCGGGGGTACAGATACGCAGTATTTT.